This T cell receptor beta chain was profiled in a study of CD8 T cells in Susac syndrome. Study-wide findings and caveats: The study acknowledged a relatively small number of individuals in its TCR sequencing and HLA analysis.

After extraction with the RNeasy kit, roughly 0.5 to 1 ug of the RNA was reverse transcribed using random hexamers. The immunoSEQ assay covered 54 Vbeta and 13 Jbeta segments for CDR3. TCRdb re-derived calls from the immunoSEQ multiplex PCR reads in MiXCR, one entry per CDR3 protein. The sample yields 250,000 to 350,000 distinct CDR3 sequences, roughly 94% seen once. TEMRA cells were enriched by FACS, and CD4+ and CD8+ T cells were negatively isolated. V shed 4 bases and J shed 0 bases, with 9 bases lying between them. The CDR3 has 14 amino acids. Germline V lookup: CDR1 DFQATT, CDR2 SNEGSKA (reference sequence). Concerning this clonotype itself: Its antigen is currently unknown.

The sequenced material came from CD4+ T cells from PBMCs. The TCR comes from a human donor with multiple sclerosis. The V call is TRBV20-1, the J call TRBJ2-2; D might be TRBD1 (5 bases). CDR3 nucleotide sequence: TGCAGTGCTACCCAGGGCGCGAACACCGGGGAGCTGTTTTTT. It yields the protein CSATQGANTGELFF.